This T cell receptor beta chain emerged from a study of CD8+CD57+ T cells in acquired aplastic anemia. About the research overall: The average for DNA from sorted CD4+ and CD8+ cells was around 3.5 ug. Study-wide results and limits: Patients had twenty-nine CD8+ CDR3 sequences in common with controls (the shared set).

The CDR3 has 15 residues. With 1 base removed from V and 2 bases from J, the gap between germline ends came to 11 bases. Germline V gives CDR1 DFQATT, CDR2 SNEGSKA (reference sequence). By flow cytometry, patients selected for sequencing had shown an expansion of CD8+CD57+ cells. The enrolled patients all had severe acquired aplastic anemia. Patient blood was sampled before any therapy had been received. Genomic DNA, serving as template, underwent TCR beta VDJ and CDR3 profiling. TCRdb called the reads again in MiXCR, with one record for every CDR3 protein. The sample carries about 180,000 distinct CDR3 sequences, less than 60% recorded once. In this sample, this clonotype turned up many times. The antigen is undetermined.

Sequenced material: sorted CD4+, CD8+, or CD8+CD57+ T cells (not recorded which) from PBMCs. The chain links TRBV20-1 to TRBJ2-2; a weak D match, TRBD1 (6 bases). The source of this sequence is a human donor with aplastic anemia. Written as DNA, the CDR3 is TGCAGTGCTAGAGCGGGACACCTAAACACCGGGGAGCTGTTTTTT. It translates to CSARAGHLNTGELFF.